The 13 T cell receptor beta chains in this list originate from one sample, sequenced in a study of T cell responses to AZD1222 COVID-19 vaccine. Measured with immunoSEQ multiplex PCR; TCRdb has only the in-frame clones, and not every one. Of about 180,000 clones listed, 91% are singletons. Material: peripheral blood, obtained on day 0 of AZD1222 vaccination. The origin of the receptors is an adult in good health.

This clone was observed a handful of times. The CDR3 nucleotides read TGCAGCGTTAAGGAGCAGGGGGCAGACACCGGGGAGCTGTTTTTT. It translates to CSVKEQGADTGELFF. The rearrangement links TRBV29-1 to TRBJ2-2; 8 nucleotides align to TRBD1. The J segment lost 3 bases and the V segment lost 5 bases, leaving 8 bases of the junction unmatched. The length of the CDR3 is 15 residues. Germline V gives CDR1 SQVTM, CDR2 ANQGSEA.

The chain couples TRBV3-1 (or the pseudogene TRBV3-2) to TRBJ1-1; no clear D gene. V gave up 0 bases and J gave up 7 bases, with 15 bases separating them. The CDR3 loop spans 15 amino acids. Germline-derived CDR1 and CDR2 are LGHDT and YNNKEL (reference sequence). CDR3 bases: TGTGCCAGCAGCCAAGAAAAGACGAAATGGGGTGAAGCTTTCTTT. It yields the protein CASSQEKTKWGEAFF.

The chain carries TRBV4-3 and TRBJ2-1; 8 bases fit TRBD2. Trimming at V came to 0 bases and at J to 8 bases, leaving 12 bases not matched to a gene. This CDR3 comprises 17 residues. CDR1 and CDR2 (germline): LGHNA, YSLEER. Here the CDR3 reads CASSQDLRHGGADEQFF. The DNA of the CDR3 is TGCGCCAGCAGCCAAGATCTTAGGCACGGGGGGGCGGATGAGCAGTTCTTC.

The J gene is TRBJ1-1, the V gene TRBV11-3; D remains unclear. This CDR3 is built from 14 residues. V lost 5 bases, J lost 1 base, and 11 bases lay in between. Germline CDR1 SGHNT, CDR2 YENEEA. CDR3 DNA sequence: TGTGCCAGCAGCCGGGGTCGGGGGAACACTGAAGCTTTCTTT. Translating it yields CASSRGRGNTEAFF.

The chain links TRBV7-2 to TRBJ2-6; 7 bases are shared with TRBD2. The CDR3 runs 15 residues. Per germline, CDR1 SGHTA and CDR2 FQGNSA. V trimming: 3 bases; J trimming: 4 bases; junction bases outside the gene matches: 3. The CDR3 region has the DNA TGTGCCAGCAGCTTGGGGAGGGCCGGGGCCAACGTCCTGACTTTC. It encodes CASSLGRAGANVLTF.

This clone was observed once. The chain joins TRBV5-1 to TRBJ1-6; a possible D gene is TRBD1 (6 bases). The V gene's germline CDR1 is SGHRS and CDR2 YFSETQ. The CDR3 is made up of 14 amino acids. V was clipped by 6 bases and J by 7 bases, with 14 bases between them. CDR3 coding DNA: TGCGCCAGCACAGGGGCGTATGGGAATTCACCCCTCCACTTT. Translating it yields CASTGAYGNSPLHF.

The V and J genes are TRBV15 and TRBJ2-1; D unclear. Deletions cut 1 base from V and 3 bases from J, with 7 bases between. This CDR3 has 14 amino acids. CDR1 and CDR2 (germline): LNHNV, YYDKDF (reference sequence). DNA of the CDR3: TGTGCCACCAGCAGAGTTCGGGTCTACAATGAGCAGTTCTTC. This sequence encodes CATSRVRVYNEQFF.

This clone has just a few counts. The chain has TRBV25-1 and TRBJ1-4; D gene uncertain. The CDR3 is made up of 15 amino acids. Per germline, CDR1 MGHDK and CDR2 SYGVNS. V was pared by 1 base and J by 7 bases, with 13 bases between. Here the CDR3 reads CASSELWGGGEKLFF. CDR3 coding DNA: TGTGCCAGCAGTGAATTATGGGGTGGAGGTGAAAAACTGTTTTTT. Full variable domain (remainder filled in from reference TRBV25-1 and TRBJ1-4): EADIYQTPRYLVIGTGKKITLECSQTMGHDKMYWYQQDPGMELHLIHYSYGVNSTEKGDLSSESTVSRIRTEHFPLTLESARPSHTSQYLCASSELWGGGEKLFFGSGTQLSVL.

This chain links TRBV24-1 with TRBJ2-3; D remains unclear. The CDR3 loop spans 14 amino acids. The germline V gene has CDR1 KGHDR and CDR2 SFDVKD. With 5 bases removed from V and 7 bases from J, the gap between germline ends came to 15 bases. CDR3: CATSGLTSANTQYF. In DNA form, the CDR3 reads TGTGCCACCAGTGGACTGACCTCAGCAAATACGCAGTATTTT.

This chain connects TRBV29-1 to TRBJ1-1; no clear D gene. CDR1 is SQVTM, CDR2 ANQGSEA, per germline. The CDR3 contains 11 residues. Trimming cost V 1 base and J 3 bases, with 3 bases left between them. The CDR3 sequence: CSVEVDTEAFF. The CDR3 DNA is TGCAGCGTTGAAGTTGACACTGAAGCTTTCTTT.

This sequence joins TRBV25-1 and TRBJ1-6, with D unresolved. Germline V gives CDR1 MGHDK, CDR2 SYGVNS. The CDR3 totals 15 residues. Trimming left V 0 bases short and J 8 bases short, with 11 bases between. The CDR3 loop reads CASSEYGDGDSPLHF. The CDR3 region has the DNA TGTGCCAGCAGTGAATATGGAGACGGGGATTCACCCCTCCACTTT.

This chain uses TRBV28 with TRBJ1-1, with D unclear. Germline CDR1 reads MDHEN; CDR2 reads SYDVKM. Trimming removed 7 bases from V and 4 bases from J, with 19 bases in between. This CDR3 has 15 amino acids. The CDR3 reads CASTPEAEGGTEAFF. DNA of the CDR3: TGTGCCAGCACCCCTGAGGCGGAGGGAGGCACTGAAGCTTTCTTT. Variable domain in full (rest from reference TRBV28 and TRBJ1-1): DVKVTQSSRYLVKRTGEKVFLECVQDMDHENMFWYRQDPGLGLRLIYFSYDVKMKEKGDIPEGYSVSREKKERFSLILESASTNQTSMYLCASTPEAEGGTEAFFGQGTRLTVV.

CDR3 bases: TGTGCCAGCGGCGCCAGTACAGAGACCCAGTACTTC. Translated: CASGASTETQYF. This rearrangement joins TRBV28 to TRBJ2-5, with D hard to call. The germline gives CDR1 MDHEN, CDR2 SYDVKM. There are 12 residues in the CDR3. V lost 8 bases, J lost 4 bases, and 11 bases lay in between.